The entry below gives a single T cell receptor (beta chain) sequence along with its context. This CDR3 has 13 amino acids. Trimming took off 2 bases at V and 5 bases at J, with 7 bases between the two ends. Germline lookup yields CDR1 ENHRY and CDR2 SYGVKD. Measured with immunoSEQ multiplex PCR; TCRdb has only the in-frame clones, and not every one. The table includes 75,000 to 95,000 clones, roughly 92% detected once. The sample originates from a study of technical replicates of blood from a few donors. This chain uses TRBV10-3 with TRBJ1-5; tentatively, D is TRBD1 (5 bases). This TCR was recovered from a human donor in good health. Source material: T cells isolated from PBMCs. CDR3 DNA sequence: TGTGCCATCAGTGAGAGGGGTGATCAGCCCCAGCATTTT. Residues: CAISERGDQPQHF.